A selection of T cell receptor beta chains follows, all from one sample in a study of T cell changes during pregnancy in multiple sclerosis. Profiling relied on immunoSEQ multiplex PCR, and the TCRdb table lists in-frame clones only, not all of them. The profile covers around 92,000 clones, with roughly 92% appearing a single time and 0.99% taken by the ten largest. The source was peripheral blood, collected after pregnancy. The receptors derive from a female donor with multiple sclerosis, enrolled in a pregnancy study. Each CDR3 is given with its conserved first and last residue. Each record gives: J gene, D gene, V gene, clone size, CDR3 length, CDR3 protein, CDR3 DNA. D genes are given only for firm matches. Where a row states a size, it is once, few, many or the class of an expanded clone; other rows omit it.

>TRBJ2-3|TRBD2|TRBV4-2|.|13
CASSQDWGEGQYF
TGTGCCAGCAGCCAAGATTGGGGGGAGGGGCAGTATTTT
>TRBJ1-2|.|TRBV7-9|.|13
CASSLGLTYGYTF
TGTGCCAGCAGCTTAGGACTTACTTATGGCTACACCTTC
>TRBJ2-5|.|TRBV13|.|14
CASSPEGTKETQYF
TGTGCCAGCAGCCCCGAGGGCACCAAAGAGACCCAGTACTTC
>TRBJ2-2|TRBD2|TRBV14|.|20
CASSQPHPASGRLNTGELFF
TGTGCCAGCAGCCAACCCCACCCGGCTAGCGGGAGATTGAACACCGGGGAGCTGTTTTTT
>TRBJ1-4|.|TRBV19|.|15
CASSPGPTYNEKLFF
TGTGCCAGTAGCCCCGGTCCGACATATAATGAAAAACTGTTTTTT
>TRBJ1-5|.|TRBV19|.|14
CASSTSGTNQPQHF
TGTGCCAGTAGTACCTCCGGGACAAATCAGCCCCAGCATTTT
>TRBJ2-5|.|TRBV7-6|.|15
CASSLGTGRQETQYF
TGTGCCAGCAGCTTAGGAACAGGGCGGCAAGAGACCCAGTACTTC
>TRBJ1-1|.|TRBV19|.|15
CASSAIRGVNTEAFF
TGTGCCAGTAGTGCCATCCGGGGGGTGAACACTGAAGCTTTCTTT
>TRBJ1-2|.|TRBV7-3|.|14
CASSPTGRDYGYTF
TGTGCCAGCAGCCCTACAGGAAGGGACTATGGCTACACCTTC
>TRBJ1-2|TRBD1|TRBV30|.|14
CAWKGQGGNYGYTF
TGTGCCTGGAAGGGACAGGGTGGGAACTATGGCTACACCTTC
>TRBJ1-2|.|TRBV2|.|13
CAVAGTTNYGYTF
TGTGCCGTAGCCGGGACAACTAACTATGGCTACACCTTC
>TRBJ1-4|.|TRBV7-9|.|17
CASSSGIGSLPEGKLFF
TGTGCCAGCAGCTCGGGAATCGGGAGTCTGCCCGAGGGAAAACTGTTTTTT
>TRBJ1-1|.|TRBV7-2|few|12
CASSLRTGEAFF
TGTGCCAGCAGCCTCCGGACGGGAGAAGCTTTCTTT
>TRBJ2-3|TRBD2|TRBV5-1|.|14
CASSLQREKDTQYF
TGCGCCAGCAGCTTACAGCGGGAGAAAGATACGCAGTATTTT
>TRBJ2-4|.|TRBV5-1|.|13
CASSLVGENIQYF
TGCGCCAGCAGCTTGGTCGGGGAAAACATTCAGTACTTC
>TRBJ1-2|.|TRBV5-4|.|13
CASSLGQTYGYTF
TGTGCCAGCAGCTTGGGACAGACCTATGGCTACACCTTC
>TRBJ2-5|TRBD2|TRBV30|.|16
CAWGTGTSGSGETQYF
TGTGCCTGGGGGACCGGGACTAGCGGGAGCGGGGAGACCCAGTACTTC
>TRBJ1-2|TRBD1|TRBV27|once|13
CASRPQGGHGYTF
TGTGCCAGCAGACCACAGGGGGGGCATGGCTACACCTTC
>TRBJ1-2|.|TRBV5-1|.|17
CASSPPLGQMMHDGYTF
TGCGCCAGCAGCCCCCCGCTGGGGCAAATGATGCACGATGGCTACACCTTC
>TRBJ1-2|.|TRBV6-1|.|14
CASRDGQRIVGITF
TGTGCCAGCAGGGATGGACAGCGGATCGTGGGTATCACCTTC
>TRBJ1-2|.|TRBV19|.|13
CASSMGADYGYTF
TGTGCCAGTAGTATGGGGGCCGACTATGGCTACACCTTC
>TRBJ2-1|.|TRBV9|.|15
CASSPLAANYNEQFF
TGTGCCAGCAGCCCTTTAGCGGCCAACTACAATGAGCAGTTCTTC
>TRBJ2-2|.|TRBV19|.|14
CASSITLNTGELFF
TGTGCCAGTAGTATAACATTGAACACCGGGGAGCTGTTTTTT
>TRBJ2-5|.|TRBV6-5|.|15
CASSYSEVGRETQYF
TGTGCCAGCAGTTACTCTGAGGTCGGGAGAGAGACCCAGTACTTC
>TRBJ2-3|.|TRBV19|.|15
CASSIADSNGDTQYF
TGTGCCAGTAGTATCGCGGACAGTAATGGCGATACGCAGTATTTT
>TRBJ2-2|.|TRBV19|.|13
CASSSWTAGELFF
TGTGCCAGTAGTTCCTGGACAGCCGGGGAGCTGTTTTTT
>TRBJ2-3|.|TRBV28|.|13
CASSAAAADTQYF
TGTGCCAGCAGTGCTGCGGCCGCAGATACGCAGTATTTT
>TRBJ2-1|TRBD2|TRBV19|.|15
CASAVLAGGPSEQFF
TGTGCCAGCGCTGTGCTAGCGGGAGGGCCCAGTGAGCAGTTCTTC
>TRBJ2-5|TRBD2|TRBV7-9|.|14
CASSPSAGVPTQYF
TGTGCCAGCAGCCCTTCAGCGGGAGTCCCGACCCAGTACTTC
>TRBJ1-3|.|TRBV30|once|20
CAWAKFPGGMDGVSGNTIYF
TGTGCCTGGGCAAAATTCCCCGGGGGAATGGATGGGGTCTCTGGAAACACCATATATTTT
>TRBJ2-1|.|TRBV4-1|.|17
CASSQGLARVDSNEQFF
TGCGCCAGCAGCCAAGGGCTAGCCCGCGTAGATAGCAATGAGCAGTTCTTC
>TRBJ2-7|TRBD2|TRBV29-1|.|14
CSVEETSQSYEQYF
TGCAGCGTTGAGGAGACTAGCCAATCCTACGAGCAGTACTTC
>TRBJ1-3|.|TRBV11-2|.|15
CASSRTVSSGNTIYF
TGTGCCAGCAGCCGGACTGTGTCCTCTGGAAACACCATATATTTT
>TRBJ2-1|.|TRBV12-5|.|14
CASAFQTTKNEQFF
TGTGCTAGTGCGTTCCAGACTACTAAGAATGAGCAGTTCTTC
>TRBJ2-2|.|TRBV7-2|.|17
CASSLTLRGINTGELFF
TGTGCCAGCAGCTTAACCCTTCGGGGGATAAACACCGGGGAGCTGTTTTTT
>TRBJ1-1|.|TRBV27|.|13
CASSLPGNTEAFF
TGTGCCAGCAGTTTACCCGGGAACACTGAAGCTTTCTTT